These 28 T cell receptor beta chains share one sample of origin, sequenced in a study of shared T cell receptors in the human thymus. Assay: immunoSEQ multiplex PCR; the TCRdb copy retains only in-frame clones and omits some. The sample consists of hundreds of thousands of clones, around 82% of them appearing once. The sample was also linked to a second study, of human thymus T cells.

Specimen: thymocytes. The receptors here all came from a boy under two years old with a congenital heart defect.

This clone was seen only a few times. V gene TRBV7-2 combines with J gene TRBJ2-2, with D possibly TRBD1 on 6 matching bases. The CDR3 spans 16 residues. With 5 bases removed from V and 2 bases from J, the gap between germline ends came to 15 bases. Germline-derived CDR1 and CDR2 are SGHTA and FQGNSA. The CDR3 sequence is CASSATGRGNTGELFF. The CDR3 coding sequence is TGTGCCAGCAGCGCGACAGGACGCGGTAACACCGGGGAGCTGTTTTTT.

The V and J genes are TRBV4-3 and TRBJ1-1; no definite D call. Trimming removed 4 bases from V and 5 bases from J, with 11 bases in between. The CDR3 is made up of 13 amino acids. Germline V lookup: CDR1 LGHNA, CDR2 YSLEER. In DNA, the CDR3 is TGCGCCAGCAGCCCTATCCGCAGGACTGAAGCTTTCTTT. Residues: CASSPIRRTEAFF.

The V and J genes are TRBV9 and TRBJ2-1; TRBD1 aligns across 7 bases. This CDR3 has 14 residues. Germline V CDR1 and CDR2: SGDLS, YYNGEE. The V segment lost 6 bases and the J segment 7 bases; nucleotides outside the gene matches: 10. CDR3 loop: CASTRGQVGNEQFF. CDR3 DNA sequence: TGTGCCAGCACCAGAGGACAGGTGGGGAATGAGCAGTTCTTC.

V gene TRBV30 combines with J gene TRBJ2-7, with 8 bases lining up with TRBD1. Germline V gene data show CDR1 as GTSNPN and CDR2 as SVGIG (reference sequence). The CDR3 runs to 15 residues. The junction had 8 bases not matched to a gene; V was cut back by 2 bases and J by 2 bases. The CDR3 sequence is CAWSLTGEGPYEQYF. Written as DNA, the CDR3 is TGTGCCTGGAGTCTGACAGGGGAAGGGCCCTACGAGCAGTACTTC.

V usage is TRBV14 and J usage is TRBJ2-3, with TRBD2 matching over 13 bases. The CDR3 spans 16 residues. V gave up 1 base and J gave up 5 bases; unmatched junction bases: 3. Per the germline V gene, CDR1 is SGHDN and CDR2 is FVKESK. The CDR3, as DNA: TGTGCCAGCAGCCAAGGCAGGACTAGCGGGAGAGATACGCAGTATTTT. It codes for CASSQGRTSGRDTQYF.

CDR3 loop: CARKQGEDQPQHF. CDR3 DNA: TGTGCCAGGAAACAGGGGGAGGACCAGCCCCAGCATTTT. V gene TRBV27 combines with J gene TRBJ1-5; 8 positions agree with TRBD1. Germline V gene sequence: CDR1 MNHEY, CDR2 SMNVEV (reference sequence). The V gene end was trimmed by 9 bases and the J gene end by 7 bases; junction bases not matched to a gene: 8. The CDR3 has 13 residues.

The rearrangement uses TRBV7-2 and TRBJ2-7; weak D call: TRBD1 (5 bases). Germline V gives CDR1 SGHTA, CDR2 FQGNSA. Between the trimmed V and J ends, which lost 1 base and 5 bases, there was a span of 12 bases. The CDR3 spans 14 residues. The CDR3 DNA reads TGTGCCAGCAGCTTAGGAAAGGGGCTCAACGAGCAGTACTTC. As protein: CASSLGKGLNEQYF.

The chain uses TRBV12-5 and TRBJ1-1, with D maybe TRBD1 (6 bases). The CDR3 is made up of 16 amino acids. Germline lookup yields CDR1 LGHNT and CDR2 FRNRAP. Trimming took off 4 bases at V and 1 base at J, with 16 bases between the two ends. The CDR3 reads CASGCWAGTSNTEAFF. In DNA form, the CDR3 reads TGTGCTAGTGGTTGCTGGGCCGGGACATCGAACACTGAAGCTTTCTTT. The whole variable domain, remainder taken from reference TRBV12-5 and TRBJ1-1, is DARVTQTPRHKVTEMGQEVTMRCQPILGHNTVFWYRQTMMQGLELLAYFRNRAPLDDSGMPKDRFSAEMPDATLATLKIQPSEPRDSAVYFCASGCWAGTSNTEAFFGQGTRLTVV.

This clone was counted once. The J gene is TRBJ1-3, the V gene TRBV4-3, with no clear D. The CDR3 has 15 amino acids. Per the germline V gene, CDR1 is LGHNA and CDR2 is YSLEER. V lost 4 bases and J lost 2, with 12 bases in between. The CDR3 loop reads CASSLTRVPGNTIYF. In nucleotides, the CDR3 is TGCGCCAGCAGCCTGACACGCGTCCCTGGAAACACCATATATTTT.

This clone was observed a handful of times. The rearrangement links TRBV6-5 to TRBJ2-7; TRBD1 aligns across 9 bases. The CDR3 contains 15 residues. CDR1 is MNHEY and CDR2 is SVGAGI in the germline V gene. Germline trimming cut 6 bases from V and 5 bases from J; bases unmatched to any gene: 11. The CDR3 region has the DNA TGTGCCAGCAGGTCCGGGACAGGGCCCCTCCACGAGCAGTACTTC. It codes for CASRSGTGPLHEQYF.

The chain couples TRBV6-1 to TRBJ1-1, with D possibly TRBD1 on 5 matching bases. This CDR3 is 16 amino acids long. The V and J ends lost 4 bases and 5 bases respectively, with 20 bases between them. The germline V gene encodes CDR1 MNHNS and CDR2 SASEGT. The CDR3 loop reads CASSAQRGGPRTEAFF. The CDR3 nucleotides are TGTGCCAGCAGTGCTCAAAGGGGAGGGCCGCGGACTGAAGCTTTCTTT.

The chain uses TRBV29-1 and TRBJ2-1, with 9 nucleotides matching TRBD2. Germline CDR1 reads SQVTM; CDR2 reads ANQGSEA. The CDR3 extends over 13 amino acids. V shed 2 bases and J 9 bases; nucleotides not matched to a gene: 5. The CDR3, as DNA: TGCAGCGTTGAATGCGGGAGGGCCGCTGAGCAGTTCTTC. Encoded protein: CSVECGRAAEQFF.

The chain is built from TRBV5-4 and TRBJ2-7, with 9 bases lining up with TRBD1. The junction had 9 bases not matched to a gene; V was cut back by 3 bases and J by 5 bases. Per the germline V gene, CDR1 is SGHNT and CDR2 is YYREEE (reference sequence). The CDR3 extends over 15 amino acids. CDR3 in amino acids: CASSSQFTGGHEQYF. The CDR3 DNA reads as TGTGCCAGCAGCTCTCAATTTACAGGGGGCCACGAGCAGTACTTC.

The gene calls are TRBV7-3 and TRBJ2-7, with 11 positions matching TRBD2. The CDR3 covers 16 residues. The V segment lost 0 bases and the J segment 7 bases; nucleotides outside the gene matches: 8. Looked up from germline, CDR1 is SGHTA and CDR2 is FQGTGA. CDR3 DNA sequence: TGTGCCAGCAGCTTAACGGCGGCTAGCGGGAGGCGGGAGCAGTACTTC. The encoded protein is CASSLTAASGRREQYF.

V and J are TRBV28 and TRBJ2-1; TRBD2 matches 7 bases. Germline V lookup: CDR1 MDHEN, CDR2 SYDVKM. J gave up 6 bases and V 1 base, and 15 bases lay outside the gene matches. There are 18 residues in the CDR3. The DNA of the CDR3 is TGTGCCAGCAGTTTATACAGGCAGGGAGGGTGTGAGGTCAATGAGCAGTTCTTC. This gives the protein CASSLYRQGGCEVNEQFF. Full variable domain (rest looked up from reference TRBV28 and TRBJ2-1): DVKVTQSSRYLVKRTGEKVFLECVQDMDHENMFWYRQDPGLGLRLIYFSYDVKMKEKGDIPEGYSVSREKKERFSLILESASTNQTSMYLCASSLYRQGGCEVNEQFFGPGTRLTVL.

This rearrangement joins TRBV11-2 to TRBJ1-1; 10 bases fit TRBD1. CDR1 SGHAT and CDR2 FQNNGV come from the germline V gene. V was clipped by 3 bases and J by 7 bases; unmatched bases: 5. The CDR3 has 14 residues. CDR3 residues: CASSFGQGVVEAFF. CDR3 coding DNA: TGTGCCAGCAGCTTCGGACAGGGGGTCGTTGAAGCTTTCTTT.

The rearrangement joins TRBV15 to TRBJ1-1, with 7 bases that match TRBD1. CDR3 length: 17 amino acids. The trim removed 0 bases at V and 3 bases at J, leaving 10 bases unmatched. In germline, CDR1 is LNHNV, CDR2 YYDKDF (reference sequence). CDR3 sequence (DNA): TGTGCCACCAGCAGAGACTTCGGGACAGAGAAGCACACTGAAGCTTTCTTT. Translation gives CATSRDFGTEKHTEAFF.

The V and J genes are TRBV4-1 and TRBJ2-1; D might be TRBD2 (7 bases). The germline V and J ends were trimmed by 8 bases and 0 bases, with 17 bases remaining between them. Germline values: CDR1 MGHRA, CDR2 YSYEKL. The CDR3 is made up of 16 amino acids. The CDR3 protein is CASGRGGAPSYNEQFF. The DNA of the CDR3 is TGCGCCAGCGGGAGGGGGGGGGCCCCCTCCTACAATGAGCAGTTCTTC.

This clone was observed a few times. This chain links TRBV5-6 with TRBJ1-2; D uncertain. This CDR3 region has 14 residues. V lost 4 bases to trimming and J lost 0 bases, with 10 bases between them. Per germline, CDR1 SGHDT and CDR2 YYEEEE. CDR3 DNA: TGTGCCAGCAGCACGGGAGGTGCTAACTATGGCTACACCTTC. Amino acids: CASSTGGANYGYTF. The variable domain in full, with the rest retrieved from reference TRBV5-6 and TRBJ1-2, is DAGVTQSPTHLIKTRGQQVTLRCSPKSGHDTVSWYQQALGQGPQFIFQYYEEEERQRGNFPDRFSGHQFPNYSSELNVNALLLGDSALYLCASSTGGANYGYTFGSGTRLTVV.

The DNA of the CDR3 is TGTGCCAGCCTTGGCGGGAGGGGGGGTGAGCAGTTCTTC. It is translated as CASLGGRGGEQFF. The genes are TRBV2 and TRBJ2-1, with 9 nucleotides matching TRBD2. After removal of 8 bases from V and 9 bases from J, the junction contained 8 bases not matched to a gene. The CDR3 length is 13 residues. CDR1 SNHLY and CDR2 FYNNEI come from the germline V gene. Drawing the rest from reference TRBV2 and TRBJ2-1, the complete variable domain is EPEVTQTPSHQVTQMGQEVILRCVPISNHLYFYWYRQILGQKVEFLVSFYNNEISEKSEIFDDQFSVERPDGSNFTLKIRSTKLEDSAMYFCASLGGRGGEQFFGPGTRLTVL.

The V and J genes are TRBV4-3 and TRBJ2-5; TRBD2 matches at 7 bases. CDR1 is LGHNA, CDR2 YSLEER, per germline. Trimming at V came to 3 bases and at J to 4 bases, leaving 14 bases not matched to a gene. This CDR3 is built from 17 residues. CDR3 DNA sequence: TGCGCCAGCAGCCAGTGGTCTTTGGGTGGGAGGGGAGAGACCCAGTACTTC. This sequence encodes CASSQWSLGGRGETQYF.

The rearrangement uses TRBV7-9 and TRBJ2-1; 8 nucleotides align to TRBD1. CDR1 is SEHNR and CDR2 is FQNEAQ in the germline V gene (reference sequence). V gave up 5 bases and J gave up 12 bases; unmatched junction bases: 9. The CDR3 covers 13 residues. The CDR3 spells CASSQGQDVGQFF. The CDR3 region has the DNA TGTGCCAGCAGCCAGGGACAGGATGTGGGGCAGTTCTTC.

The rearrangement links TRBV13 to TRBJ2-7; 12 positions match TRBD1. Germline V CDR1 and CDR2: PRHDT, FYEKMQ (reference sequence). With V trimmed by 5 bases and J by 4 bases, 9 bases remained unmatched. This CDR3 contains 16 residues. CDR3 amino acids: CASSGRSGQGAYEQYF. The CDR3 DNA follows: TGTGCCAGCAGCGGGCGCTCGGGACAGGGGGCTTACGAGCAGTACTTC.

The chain has TRBV29-1 and TRBJ1-2; D is ambiguous. V gave up 4 bases and J gave up 2 bases, with 8 bases separating them. In germline, CDR1 is SQVTM, CDR2 ANQGSEA. The CDR3 runs to 12 residues. CDR3 residues: CSVAERNYGYTF. CDR3 nucleotides: TGCAGCGTTGCAGAGAGGAACTATGGCTACACCTTC.

The V call is TRBV4-2, the J call TRBJ2-2, with D possibly TRBD2 on 6 matching bases. The germline V gene has CDR1 LGHNA and CDR2 YNFKEQ. Trimming pared 0 bases from V and 9 bases from J, leaving 14 bases between. The CDR3 is made up of 15 amino acids. Here the CDR3 reads CASSQDKDGGWELFF. DNA for the CDR3: TGTGCCAGCAGCCAAGATAAGGATGGAGGGTGGGAGCTGTTTTTT.

The rearrangement links TRBV27 to TRBJ1-3; TRBD1 might be the D (6 bases). This CDR3 contains 12 residues. Trimming took 5 bases from V and 9 from J, leaving 11 bases between them. Germline loops: CDR1 MNHEY, CDR2 SMNVEV (reference sequence). CDR3 sequence (DNA): TGTGCCAGCAGTCCGATAGGGGGCACCATATATTTT. It encodes CASSPIGGTIYF.

V is TRBV14 and J is TRBJ2-7; no firm D call. Deletions cut 0 bases from V and 0 bases from J, with 15 bases between. CDR3 length: 17 residues. CDR1 and CDR2 from the germline V gene are SGHDN and FVKESK. CDR3 protein: CASSQDRFGSVSYEQYF. The CDR3 nucleotides are TGTGCCAGCAGCCAAGATAGGTTCGGGTCCGTCTCCTACGAGCAGTACTTC.

The V and J genes are TRBV29-1 and TRBJ2-1, with D possibly TRBD2 on 5 matching bases. Trimming stripped 8 bases from V and 5 bases from J, with 13 bases between. Germline V gene sequence: CDR1 SQVTM, CDR2 ANQGSEA. The CDR3 has 12 amino acids. CDR3 nucleotides: TGCAGCTTCCGGGGAATGGACAATGAGCAGTTCTTC. It specifies CSFRGMDNEQFF.